This T cell receptor (beta chain) was recorded in a study of T cells in Graves' hyperthyroidism and ophthalmopathy. It was RNA transcripts that yielded the amplified TCR beta CDR3 regions. HTBI primers were used for first-round RT-PCR of the TCR CDR3. TCRdb passed the multiplex PCR reads through MiXCR, listing each CDR3 protein once. The sample records 350,000 to 400,000 distinct CDR3 sequences, about 18% being singletons. The CDR3 loop spans 16 amino acids. The germline gives CDR1 DFQATT, CDR2 SNEGSKA (reference sequence). V lost 3 bases and J 3 bases, leaving 21 bases between the germline ends. Study-wide results and limits: Most clonotypes expanded in thyroid above 0.001 were likewise present in blood.

As to this clonotype: The antigen remains undetermined.

The receptor comes from a woman under 30 with Graves' hyperthyroidism. Material for sequencing was blood. The genes are TRBV20-1 and TRBJ2-7; TRBD2 is a possible D gene (6 bases). DNA for the CDR3: TGCAGTGCTAGCGATCAGGGCGGGGTAAAATACTACGAGCAGTACTTC. The encoded protein is CSASDQGGVKYYEQYF.